The rows below give T cell receptor beta chains drawn from one sample of a study of blood T cell repertoires in COVID-19. Assay: immunoSEQ multiplex PCR; the TCRdb copy retains only in-frame clones and omits some. The sample has about 240,000 clones, around three quarters seen once; the top ten hold about 3%. Source material: peripheral blood. The receptors derive from an elderly woman with acute or convalescent COVID-19. Each CDR3 is given with its conserved first and last residue. D genes are given only for firm matches. Size is stated for part of the rows, as once, few or many counts, or as a class when the clone is expanded.

d_gene	abundance	v_gene	j_gene	CDR3nt	CDR3aa
-	-	TRBV3-1/TRBV3-2	TRBJ2-1	TGTGCCAGCAGCCAAGCTCCCGGTGCCTACAATGAGCAGTTCTTC	CASSQAPGAYNEQFF
TRBD1	-	TRBV4-1	TRBJ1-2	TGCGCCAGCAGCCAAGAAGTTAGCACAGGGGCATCTAACTATGGCTACACCTTC	CASSQEVSTGASNYGYTF
-	-	TRBV30	TRBJ1-6	TGTGCCTGGAGTGTACCAGGGTCAGGGAATTCACCCCTCCACTTT	CAWSVPGSGNSPLHF
-	-	TRBV5-1	TRBJ2-7	TGCGCCAGCAGCTTGGCCCCCGACAGGCGCTCCTACGAGCAGTACTTC	CASSLAPDRRSYEQYF
-	-	TRBV5-1	TRBJ2-5	TGCGCCAGCAGCCCAGGGTCCCCAGAGACCCAGTACTTC	CASSPGSPETQYF
-	-	TRBV18	TRBJ2-3	TGTGCCAGCTCACCACCAAGGACAATTGGGGATACGCAGTATTTT	CASSPPRTIGDTQYF
-	-	TRBV13	TRBJ2-5	TGTGCCAGCAGCTCCCGATTTAGAGAGACCCAGTACTTC	CASSSRFRETQYF
TRBD1	once	TRBV25-1	TRBJ2-1	TGTGCCAGCAGTGAATTAAAGTGGGGCAGGGGGTACAATGAGCAGTTCTTC	CASSELKWGRGYNEQFF
TRBD2	-	TRBV2	TRBJ2-2	TGTGCCAGCGGGGGTTCGGCGGGGGACACCGGGGAGCTGTTTTTT	CASGGSAGDTGELFF
-	-	TRBV7-9	TRBJ2-7	TGTGCCAGCAGCCCAGGGGCAGGTATGTCCCATGGCTACGAGCAGTACTTC	CASSPGAGMSHGYEQYF
TRBD1	-	TRBV7-9	TRBJ2-1	TGTGCCAGCAGCCCGGGACAGGGGTATACCGAGCAGTTCTTC	CASSPGQGYTEQFF
-	many	TRBV10-3	TRBJ1-3	TGTGCCACCCGACAGGCCGACTCTGGAAACACCATATATTTT	CATRQADSGNTIYF
-	few	TRBV14	TRBJ1-2	TGTGCCAGCAGCCAAGGCATGGAGGACTCCTATGGCTACACCTTC	CASSQGMEDSYGYTF
-	-	TRBV27	TRBJ1-1	TGTGCCAGCAGTTTATTTTGGGGGCAGGGCACTGAAGCTTTCTTT	CASSLFWGQGTEAFF
TRBD1	few	TRBV2	TRBJ2-1	TGTGCCAGCAAAGAGGGGGCTAATTACAATGAGCAGTTCTTC	CASKEGANYNEQFF
TRBD1	few	TRBV2	TRBJ1-1	TGTGCCAGCTCGGGACAGTCCAACACTGAAGCTTTCTTT	CASSGQSNTEAFF
TRBD2	-	TRBV30	TRBJ2-3	TGTGCCTGGAGTTACGGACTAGCGGGAACGGGAGATACGCAGTATTTT	CAWSYGLAGTGDTQYF
-	-	TRBV4-3	TRBJ1-6	TGCGCCAGCAGCCAGGGTAGGACAGTGTATAATTCACCCCTCCACTTT	CASSQGRTVYNSPLHF
-	-	TRBV2	TRBJ2-1	TGTGCCCGAGAAAGTGGAGCGAACTACAATGAGCAGTTCTTC	CARESGANYNEQFF
TRBD2	-	TRBV5-1	TRBJ2-1	TGCGCCAGCAGCTGGAGCGGGGGCTTATACAATGAGCAGTTCTTC	CASSWSGGLYNEQFF
-	-	TRBV3-1/TRBV3-2	TRBJ2-2	TGTGCCAGCAGCCGTCAGGGGACCGGGGAGCTGTTTTTT	CASSRQGTGELFF
TRBD1	-	TRBV5-1	TRBJ2-1	TGCGCCAGCAGCTCTTACCCAGGGGGCATTTACAATGAGCAGTTCTTC	CASSSYPGGIYNEQFF
TRBD1	few	TRBV5-1	TRBJ1-6	TGCGCCAGCAGCTATGACAGGGATTCACCCCTCCACTTT	CASSYDRDSPLHF
TRBD2	-	TRBV7-2	TRBJ2-7	TGTGCCAGCAGCTTTAGCGGGAGTTTACCCTACGAGCAGTACTTC	CASSFSGSLPYEQYF
-	-	TRBV14	TRBJ2-3	TGTGCCAGCAGCCAACAGGAAGGCACAGATACGCAGTATTTT	CASSQQEGTDTQYF
-	-	TRBV10-3	TRBJ2-5	TGTGCCATCAGTCCAGGACGGGCGGGCCCCGGAGAGACCCAGTACTTC	CAISPGRAGPGETQYF
TRBD2	-	TRBV5-4	TRBJ2-3	TGTGCCAGCAGCTTGGAACAGGGCCTAGCGGGGGGGATTACGCAGTATTTT	CASSLEQGLAGGITQYF
TRBD2	-	TRBV4-3	TRBJ2-1	TGCGCCAGCAGCCAAGGGACTAGCCGATACAATGAGCAGTTCTTC	CASSQGTSRYNEQFF
-	-	TRBV2	TRBJ1-2	TGTGCCAGCAGAGCACAGAACCCTAACTATGGCTACACCTTC	CASRAQNPNYGYTF
TRBD2	-	TRBV10-2	TRBJ2-2	TGCGCCAGCTCCTTGGGAGCGGGAGTTATATTGGCCGGGGAGCTGTTTTTT	CASSLGAGVILAGELFF
TRBD1	-	TRBV5-4	TRBJ1-5	TGTGCCAGACTCCGGGACAGGGAAACCCGCAATCAGCCCCAGCATTTT	CARLRDRETRNQPQHF
TRBD1	-	TRBV7-9	TRBJ1-2	TGTGCCAGCAGCTTAGACGGGGACAGGGCTTTGATGGGCTACACCTTC	CASSLDGDRALMGYTF
TRBD2	many	TRBV11-2	TRBJ2-7	TGTGCCAGCAGCTTTGGGGCTAGCGGAACCTACGAGCAGTACTTC	CASSFGASGTYEQYF
TRBD2	few	TRBV18	TRBJ2-7	TGTGCCAGCTCAGAGACTAGCGGTTACGAGCAGTACTTC	CASSETSGYEQYF
-	-	TRBV4-3	TRBJ2-6	TGCGCCAGCAGCCAAGATTCCTCCGCTGGGGCCAACGTCCTGACTTTC	CASSQDSSAGANVLTF
TRBD1	few	TRBV4-1	TRBJ1-1	TGCGCCAGCAGCAGCCTGGACAGGGACGGTCGCACTGAAGCTTTCTTT	CASSSLDRDGRTEAFF
-	-	TRBV6-5	TRBJ2-1	TGTGCCAGCAGTTCCCCCCGGAGCGTGAATGAGCAGTTCTTC	CASSSPRSVNEQFF
TRBD1	-	TRBV4-3	TRBJ2-2	TGCGCCAGCAGCCCGGACAGGGGGCTAGGCGGGGAGCTGTTTTTT	CASSPDRGLGGELFF
-	-	TRBV12-3/TRBV12-4	TRBJ1-1	TGTGCCAGCAGTTTTCGGGGGGAAGCTTTCTTT	CASSFRGEAFF
-	-	TRBV5-1	TRBJ1-6	TGCGCCAGCAGCTTGGGCGGGAGCCTGGGCACTTCACCCCTCCACTTT	CASSLGGSLGTSPLHF
TRBD2	-	TRBV7-2	TRBJ2-5	TGTGCCAGCAGCCTCGAGACTAGCGGGGATCAAGAGACCCAGTACTTC	CASSLETSGDQETQYF
-	-	TRBV7-9	TRBJ1-3	TGTGCCAGCAGCCGGCGTGGGGGGATACTGTTCTCTGGAAACACCATATATTTT	CASSRRGGILFSGNTIYF
TRBD1	-	TRBV10-3	TRBJ2-7	TGTGCCATCAGTGACGGGACAGGGGACTACGAGCAGTACTTC	CAISDGTGDYEQYF
TRBD2	-	TRBV5-1	TRBJ2-1	TGCGCCAGCAGCTTGGACGGGAGGGCCACCTACAATGAGCAGTTCTTC	CASSLDGRATYNEQFF
TRBD1	many	TRBV30	TRBJ2-2	TGTGCCTGGAGGACAGGGTTCACCGGGGAGCTGTTTTTT	CAWRTGFTGELFF
TRBD2	once	TRBV5-4	TRBJ2-3	TGTGCCAGCAGCGCCCGACTAGCGGGGAACACAGATACGCAGTATTTT	CASSARLAGNTDTQYF
-	-	TRBV6-2/TRBV6-3	TRBJ2-7	TGTGCCAGCAGCCCTCACGTCGGAAGGGGACTGGGGGAGCAGTACTTC	CASSPHVGRGLGEQYF
TRBD1	-	TRBV6-6	TRBJ2-4	TGTGCCAGCAGTGTCCCCGGGACAGACAAAAACATTCAGTACTTC	CASSVPGTDKNIQYF
TRBD1	once	TRBV7-2	TRBJ1-2	TGTGCCAGCAGCTCAGGCGGGGGGACAGGGAGTTTCACCTTC	CASSSGGGTGSFTF
TRBD1	few	TRBV5-6	TRBJ1-6	TGTGCCAGCAGCACCTTGGACAGGGATGAAACCTCACCCCTCCACTTT	CASSTLDRDETSPLHF
-	few	TRBV4-1	TRBJ2-3	TGCGCCAGCAGCCTCTGGCCACTAGTGAGCACAGATACGCAGTATTTT	CASSLWPLVSTDTQYF
TRBD2	many	TRBV15	TRBJ2-1	TGTGCCACCAGCAGAGGACGACTAGCGGGAGGCAATAATGAGCAGTTCTTC	CATSRGRLAGGNNEQFF